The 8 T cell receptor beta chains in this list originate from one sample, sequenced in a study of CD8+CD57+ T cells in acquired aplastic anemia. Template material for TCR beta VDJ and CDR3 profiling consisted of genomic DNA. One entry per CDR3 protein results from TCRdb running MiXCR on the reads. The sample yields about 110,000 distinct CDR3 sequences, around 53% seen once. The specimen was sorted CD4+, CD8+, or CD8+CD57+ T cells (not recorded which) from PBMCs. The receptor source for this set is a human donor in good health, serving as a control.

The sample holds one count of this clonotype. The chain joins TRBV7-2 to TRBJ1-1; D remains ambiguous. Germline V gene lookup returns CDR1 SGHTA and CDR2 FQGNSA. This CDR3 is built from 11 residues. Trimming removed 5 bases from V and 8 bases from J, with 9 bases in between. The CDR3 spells CASSDREEAFF. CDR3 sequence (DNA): TGTGCCAGCAGCGACCGGGAAGAAGCTTTCTTT. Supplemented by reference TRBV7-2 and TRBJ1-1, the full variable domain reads GAGVSQSPSNKVTEKGKDVELRCDPISGHTALYWYRQSLGQGLEFLIYFQGNSAPDKSGLPSDRFSAERTGGSVSTLTIQRTQQEDSAVYLCASSDREEAFFGQGTRLTVV.

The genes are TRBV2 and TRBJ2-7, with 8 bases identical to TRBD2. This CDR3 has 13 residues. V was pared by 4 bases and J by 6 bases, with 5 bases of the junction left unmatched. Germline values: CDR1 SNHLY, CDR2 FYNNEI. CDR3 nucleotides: TGTGCCAGCAGTGCGGGAGCGGGGGTCGAGCAGTACTTC. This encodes CASSAGAGVEQYF.

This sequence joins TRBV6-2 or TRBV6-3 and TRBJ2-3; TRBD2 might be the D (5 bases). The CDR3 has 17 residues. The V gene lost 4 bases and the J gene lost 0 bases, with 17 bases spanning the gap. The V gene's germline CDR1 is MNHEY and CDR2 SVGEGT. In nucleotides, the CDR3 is TGTGCCAGCAGTTCCCATCAGACTACCTCTAGCACAGATACGCAGTATTTT. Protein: CASSSHQTTSSTDTQYF.

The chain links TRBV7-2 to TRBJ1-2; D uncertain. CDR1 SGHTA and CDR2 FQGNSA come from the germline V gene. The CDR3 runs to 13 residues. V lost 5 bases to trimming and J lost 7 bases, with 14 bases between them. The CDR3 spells CASSLEAWVGYTF. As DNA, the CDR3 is TGTGCCAGCAGCCTAGAGGCCTGGGTTGGCTACACCTTC.

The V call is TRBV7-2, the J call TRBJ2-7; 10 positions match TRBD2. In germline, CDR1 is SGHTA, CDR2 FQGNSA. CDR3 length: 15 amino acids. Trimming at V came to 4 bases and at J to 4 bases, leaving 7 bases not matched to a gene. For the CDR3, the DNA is TGTGCCAGCAGCTCCGGAGGACTAGCGGCTTACGAGCAGTACGTC. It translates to CASSSGGLAAYEQYV.

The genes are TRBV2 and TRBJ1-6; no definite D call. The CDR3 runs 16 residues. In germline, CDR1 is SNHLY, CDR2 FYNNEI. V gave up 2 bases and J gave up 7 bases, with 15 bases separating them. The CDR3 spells CASSEPRGVGNSPLHF. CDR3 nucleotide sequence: TGTGCCAGCAGTGAACCGCGGGGAGTTGGCAATTCACCCCTCCACTTT.

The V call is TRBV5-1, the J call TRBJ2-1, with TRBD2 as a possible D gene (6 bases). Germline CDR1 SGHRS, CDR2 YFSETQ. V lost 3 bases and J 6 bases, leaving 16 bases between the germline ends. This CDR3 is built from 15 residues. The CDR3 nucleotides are TGCGCCAGCAGCTCCGGGTCGCGGGGTGGCAATGAGCAGTTCTTC. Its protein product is CASSSGSRGGNEQFF.

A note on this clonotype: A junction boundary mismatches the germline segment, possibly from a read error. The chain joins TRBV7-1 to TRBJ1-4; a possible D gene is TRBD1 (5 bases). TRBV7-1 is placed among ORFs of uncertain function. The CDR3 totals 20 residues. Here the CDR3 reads CASSSKPSTGPPRANEKLLF. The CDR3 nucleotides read TGTGCCAGCAGCTCGAAACCCTCAACCGGACCACCCAGGGCTAATGAAAAACTGCTTTTT.